Listed below are T cell receptor beta chains from one sample, sequenced in a study of T cells after yellow fever vaccination. One entry per CDR3 protein, called by TCRdb with MiXCR from the 5' RACE reads. This sample has roughly 500,000 distinct CDR3 sequences, with approximately 21% found just once. The sample consisted of PBMCs, taken 15 days after the yellow fever booster vaccination. These TCRs come from a man aged 30-40 years who received the YFV17D yellow fever vaccine. Both conserved end residues are part of each CDR3. A D gene is named only where the DNA matches it firmly. Clone size is given for some rows only: seen once, a few or many times, or a class if the clone is expanded.

clone_size	v_call	cdr3_length	j_call	d_call	cdr3_aa	cdr3_nt
few	TRBV4-1	14	TRBJ1-2	NA	CASSQDSTAWGYTF	TGCGCCAGCAGCCAAGATTCGACCGCCTGGGGCTACACCTTC
few	TRBV9	17	TRBJ1-3	TRBD1	CASSPMGTGSTGNTIYF	TGTGCCAGCAGCCCAATGGGGACAGGATCAACTGGAAACACCATATATTTT
NA	TRBV3-1	15	TRBJ1-4	TRBD1	CASSQEPRGWEKLFF	TGTGCCAGCAGCCAAGAACCCAGGGGGTGGGAAAAACTGTTTTTT
few	TRBV9	16	TRBJ2-3	TRBD2	CASSVGSSGTTDTQYF	TGTGCCAGCAGCGTAGGATCTAGCGGGACCACAGATACGCAGTATTTT
few	TRBV29-1	14	TRBJ2-7	NA	CSVTSSSSSYEQYF	TGCAGCGTTACCAGTTCCTCCAGCTCCTACGAGCAGTACTTC
NA	TRBV18	16	TRBJ1-2	NA	CASSPEPGVSASGYTF	TGTGCCAGCTCACCAGAGCCGGGGGTGTCGGCATCTGGCTACACCTTC
NA	TRBV20-1	13	TRBJ2-7	NA	CSARDQAGLVPRF	TGCAGTGCTAGAGATCAAGCGGGTCTCGTCCCTCGCTTC
few	TRBV11-2	13	TRBJ2-5	TRBD2	CASSPGGPKTQYF	TGTGCCAGCAGCCCGGGAGGGCCAAAGACCCAGTACTTC
NA	TRBV7-2	15	TRBJ2-1	TRBD2	CASSLHSGAYNEQFF	TGTGCCAGCAGCTTACATAGCGGGGCCTACAATGAGCAGTTCTTC
NA	TRBV20-1	15	TRBJ2-5	TRBD2	CSAPREANVGETQYF	TGCAGTGCTCCCCGGGAGGCGAATGTGGGAGAGACCCAGTACTTC
NA	TRBV28	17	TRBJ1-4	TRBD1	CASITWAGGGSNEKLFF	TGTGCCAGCATCACCTGGGCAGGGGGCGGATCTAATGAAAAACTGTTTTTT
NA	TRBV7-6	15	TRBJ2-7	NA	CASSYSQGVTYEQYF	TGTGCCAGCAGCTATTCACAGGGTGTTACGTACGAGCAGTACTTC
NA	TRBV3-1	16	TRBJ2-1	TRBD2	CASSPRAGGQWNEQFF	TGTGCCAGCAGCCCGCGAGCGGGAGGCCAATGGAATGAGCAGTTCTTC
few	TRBV12-3/TRBV12-4	15	TRBJ2-3	NA	CASSFGGGDTDTQYF	TGTGCCAGCAGTTTTGGAGGTGGAGACACAGATACGCAGTATTTT
NA	TRBV28	11	TRBJ2-3	NA	CASSDSRLQYF	TGTGCCAGCAGTGACTCCCGGTTGCAGTATTTT
few	TRBV10-3	13	TRBJ2-7	NA	CAISDSTAGEQYF	TGTGCCATCAGTGACTCGACAGCCGGAGAGCAGTACTTC
NA	TRBV19	14	TRBJ2-7	NA	CASSLSGRNYEQYF	TGTGCCAGTAGCCTCTCGGGACGGAACTACGAGCAGTACTTC
NA	TRBV29-1	13	TRBJ2-7	TRBD1	CSVFQGAPYEQYF	TGCAGCGTGTTCCAGGGGGCCCCTTACGAGCAGTACTTC
few	TRBV9	17	TRBJ1-1	NA	CASSGADTVFGNTEAFF	TGTGCCAGCAGCGGGGCGGACACCGTCTTCGGAAACACTGAAGCTTTCTTT
NA	TRBV29-1	13	TRBJ2-5	TRBD1	CSVGPGQGETQYF	TGCAGCGTTGGCCCGGGACAGGGAGAGACCCAGTACTTC
few	TRBV20-1	13	TRBJ2-5	NA	CSARDQGRETQYF	TGCAGTGCTAGAGATCAGGGGCGGGAGACCCAGTACTTC
few	TRBV7-6	15	TRBJ2-7	TRBD1	CASSLARDSGYEQYF	TGTGCCAGCAGCTTAGCCCGGGACAGTGGCTACGAGCAGTACTTC
NA	TRBV7-2	15	TRBJ2-2	NA	CASSLVAIHTGELFF	TGTGCCAGCAGCTTAGTAGCGATACACACCGGGGAGCTGTTTTTT
few	TRBV7-9	15	TRBJ2-3	NA	CASSPTRARGDTQYF	TGTGCCAGCAGCCCGACTAGAGCGCGAGGAGATACGCAGTATTTT
NA	TRBV4-3	14	TRBJ2-1	NA	CASSQVTAYNEQFF	TGCGCCAGCAGCCAAGTGACGGCTTACAATGAGCAGTTCTTC
NA	TRBV7-2	16	TRBJ2-3	NA	CASSPGLGRRVDTQYF	TGTGCCAGCAGCCCTGGATTAGGGAGGCGGGTAGATACGCAGTATTTT
NA	TRBV6-5	13	TRBJ2-1	NA	CASSYSSWTKAFF	TGTGCCAGCAGTTACTCGAGTTGGACTAAAGCGTTCTTC
NA	TRBV7-2	14	TRBJ1-2	NA	CASSAPFGTDGYTF	TGTGCCAGCAGCGCACCGTTCGGTACCGATGGCTACACCTTC
few	TRBV6-1	15	TRBJ1-6	TRBD1	CASTEWGRGQSPLHF	TGTGCCAGCACCGAGTGGGGCAGGGGGCAGTCACCCCTCCACTTT
many	TRBV20-1	14	TRBJ2-3	TRBD1	CSASGQGAPDTQYF	TGCAGTGCTTCCGGACAGGGGGCGCCAGATACGCAGTATTTT
few	TRBV12-3/TRBV12-4	14	TRBJ2-7	TRBD2	CASSLGGRNGEQYF	TGTGCCAGCAGTTTAGGCGGGAGAAACGGCGAGCAGTACTTC
NA	TRBV10-3	16	TRBJ2-2	NA	CAISESKGVNTGELFF	TGTGCCATCAGTGAGTCGAAAGGGGTAAACACCGGGGAGCTGTTTTTT
few	TRBV7-6	16	TRBJ2-3	TRBD2	CASRQTSGRDTDTQYF	TGTGCCAGCAGGCAGACTAGCGGGAGGGATACAGATACGCAGTATTTT
few	TRBV20-1	15	TRBJ1-4	TRBD1	CSANSGTVFNEKLFF	TGCAGTGCTAATTCCGGGACAGTATTTAATGAAAAACTGTTTTTT
NA	TRBV7-9	12	TRBJ2-7	NA	CASSHATGEQYF	TGTGCCAGCAGCCACGCTACAGGCGAGCAGTACTTC
few	TRBV11-2	12	TRBJ2-1	NA	CASRGGLNEQFF	TGTGCCAGCAGGGGAGGACTCAATGAGCAGTTCTTC
few	TRBV4-3	15	TRBJ2-3	NA	CASSQDLQITDTQYF	TGCGCCAGCAGCCAAGATTTACAAATCACAGATACGCAGTATTTT
NA	TRBV7-2	15	TRBJ2-7	NA	CASSLGGQEAYEQYF	TGTGCCAGCAGCTTAGGGGGGCAGGAAGCCTACGAGCAGTACTTC
NA	TRBV2	15	TRBJ2-3	NA	CASSTQGTTTDTQYF	TGTGCCAGCAGTACCCAAGGAACGACCACAGATACGCAGTATTTT
NA	TRBV18	13	TRBJ2-7	NA	CASSQGNRYEQYF	TGTGCCAGCTCTCAGGGGAATCGTTACGAGCAGTACTTC
NA	TRBV2	15	TRBJ2-5	TRBD1	CASRGQGIGGETQYF	TGTGCCAGCAGGGGACAGGGGATAGGCGGAGAGACCCAGTACTTC
few	TRBV5-1	15	TRBJ2-2	NA	CASSFRQDNTGELFF	TGCGCCAGCAGCTTCCGACAGGATAACACCGGGGAGCTGTTTTTT
few	TRBV5-1	11	TRBJ2-1	TRBD2	CATGEGNEQFF	TGCGCCACCGGGGAGGGCAACGAGCAGTTCTTC
few	TRBV5-8	14	TRBJ2-5	TRBD2	CASSRGGEGETQYF	TGTGCCAGCAGTCGGGGAGGGGAAGGCGAGACCCAGTACTTC
few	TRBV20-1	17	TRBJ1-5	NA	CSARVKNQGFSNQPQHF	TGCAGTGCTAGAGTTAAAAATCAGGGATTTAGCAATCAGCCCCAGCATTTT
NA	TRBV15	15	TRBJ2-7	TRBD1	CATSRAFGQGNEQYF	TGTGCCACCAGCAGAGCTTTTGGACAGGGGAACGAGCAGTACTTC
NA	TRBV5-1	15	TRBJ2-2	TRBD1	CASSFQGAGTGELFF	TGCGCCAGCAGCTTCCAGGGGGCTGGCACCGGGGAGCTGTTTTTT
NA	TRBV10-3	11	TRBJ2-1	NA	CAISEENEQFF	TGTGCCATCAGTGAGGAGAATGAGCAGTTCTTC
few	TRBV12-3/TRBV12-4	11	TRBJ1-2	NA	CASGTLSGYTF	TGTGCCAGCGGTACGCTATCTGGCTACACCTTC
few	TRBV12-3/TRBV12-4	15	TRBJ2-1	TRBD2	CASSRLTSGINEQFF	TGTGCCAGCAGCCGCCTGACTAGCGGGATAAATGAGCAGTTCTTC
many	TRBV6-2/TRBV6-3	17	TRBJ2-1	TRBD2	CASSNRRLADSYNEQFF	TGTGCCAGCTCTAACCGCCGACTAGCGGACTCCTACAATGAGCAGTTCTTC
NA	TRBV5-5	16	TRBJ1-1	NA	CASSPAATTRGAEAFF	TGTGCCAGCAGCCCGGCCGCCACTACCAGGGGCGCTGAAGCTTTCTTT
few	TRBV27	16	TRBJ2-3	TRBD2	CASSLSVRGSRDTQYF	TGTGCCAGCAGTTTATCGGTCCGCGGGAGTAGAGATACGCAGTATTTT
NA	TRBV30	13	TRBJ2-7	NA	CAWTRGDSYEQYF	TGTGCCTGGACTAGGGGGGACTCCTACGAGCAGTACTTC